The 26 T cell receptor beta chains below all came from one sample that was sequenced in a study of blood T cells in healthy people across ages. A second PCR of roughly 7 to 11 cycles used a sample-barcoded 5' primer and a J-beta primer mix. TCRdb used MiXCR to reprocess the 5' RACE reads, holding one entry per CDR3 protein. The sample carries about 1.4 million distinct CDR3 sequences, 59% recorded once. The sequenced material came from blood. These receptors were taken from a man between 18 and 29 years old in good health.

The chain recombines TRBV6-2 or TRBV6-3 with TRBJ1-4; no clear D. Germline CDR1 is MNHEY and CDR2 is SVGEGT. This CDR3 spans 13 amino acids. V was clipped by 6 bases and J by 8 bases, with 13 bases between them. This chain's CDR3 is CASRMGSLEKLFF. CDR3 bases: TGTGCCAGCAGAATGGGAAGCTTGGAAAAACTGTTTTTT.

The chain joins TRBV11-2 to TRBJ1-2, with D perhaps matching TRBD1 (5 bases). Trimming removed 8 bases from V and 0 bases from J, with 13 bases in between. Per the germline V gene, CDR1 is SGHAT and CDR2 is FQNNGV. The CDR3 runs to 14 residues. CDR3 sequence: CASVKGFTNYGYTF. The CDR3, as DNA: TGTGCCAGCGTCAAGGGGTTCACTAACTATGGCTACACCTTC. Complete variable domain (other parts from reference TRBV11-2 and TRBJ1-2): EAGVAQSPRYKIIEKRQSVAFWCNPISGHATLYWYQQILGQGPKLLIQFQNNGVVDDSQLPKDRFSAERLKGVDSTLKIQPAKLEDSAVYLCASVKGFTNYGYTFGSGTRLTVV.

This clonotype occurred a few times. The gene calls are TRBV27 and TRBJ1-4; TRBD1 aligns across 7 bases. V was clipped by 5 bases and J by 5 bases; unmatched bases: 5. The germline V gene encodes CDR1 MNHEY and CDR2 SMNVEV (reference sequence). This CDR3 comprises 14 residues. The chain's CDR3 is CASSPTGVNEKLFF. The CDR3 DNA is TGTGCCAGCAGTCCAACAGGGGTGAATGAAAAACTGTTTTTT.

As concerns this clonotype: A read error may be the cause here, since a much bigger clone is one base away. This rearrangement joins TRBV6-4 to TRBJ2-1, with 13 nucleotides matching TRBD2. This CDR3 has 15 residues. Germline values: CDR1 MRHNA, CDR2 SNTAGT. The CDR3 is CTSSDSTSGGDEQFF. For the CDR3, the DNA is TGTACCAGCAGTGACTCTACTAGCGGGGGGGATGAGCAGTTCTTC.

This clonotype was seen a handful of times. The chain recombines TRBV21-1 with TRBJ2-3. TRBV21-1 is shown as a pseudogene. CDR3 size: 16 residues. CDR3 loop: CASSKAETSRTDTQYF. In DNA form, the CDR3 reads TGTGCCAGCAGCAAAGCTGAGACATCGAGAACAGATACGCAGTATTTT.

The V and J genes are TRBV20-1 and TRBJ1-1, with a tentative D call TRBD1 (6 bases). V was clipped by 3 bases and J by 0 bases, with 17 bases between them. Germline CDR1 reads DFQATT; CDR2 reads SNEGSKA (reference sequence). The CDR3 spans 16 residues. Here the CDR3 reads CSASDRSLFMNTEAFF. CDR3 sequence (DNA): TGCAGTGCTAGTGACAGGTCCCTTTTCATGAACACTGAAGCTTTCTTT.

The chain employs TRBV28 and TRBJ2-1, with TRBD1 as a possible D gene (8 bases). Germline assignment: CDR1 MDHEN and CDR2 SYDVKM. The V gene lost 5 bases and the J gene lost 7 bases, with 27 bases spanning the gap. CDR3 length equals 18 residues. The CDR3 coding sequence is TGTGCCAGCAGTCCGCCCCCAGCCTGGACAGGGAGGGAAAATGAGCAGTTCTTC. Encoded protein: CASSPPPAWTGRENEQFF.

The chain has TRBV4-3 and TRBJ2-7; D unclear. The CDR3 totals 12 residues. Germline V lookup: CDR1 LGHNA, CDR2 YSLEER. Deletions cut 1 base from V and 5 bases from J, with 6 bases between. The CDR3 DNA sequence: TGCGCCAGCAGCCAAGGTATACACGAGCAGTACTTC. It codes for CASSQGIHEQYF.

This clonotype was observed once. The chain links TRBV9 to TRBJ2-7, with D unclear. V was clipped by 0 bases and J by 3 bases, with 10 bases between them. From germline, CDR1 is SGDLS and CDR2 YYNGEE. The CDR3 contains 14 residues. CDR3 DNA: TGTGCCAGCAGCGTAGACCTTGGGCGCTACGAGCAGTACTTC. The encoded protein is CASSVDLGRYEQYF.

The CDR3 bases are TGTGCCGCGGGGCGGGGGGGCCTCTATGGAATCGATGAGCAGTACTTC. Translated, it gives CAAGRGGLYGIDEQYF. This chain uses TRBV12-3 or TRBV12-4 with TRBJ2-7; 9 bases match TRBD2. The length of the CDR3 is 16 residues. V gave up 11 bases and J gave up 7 bases; unmatched junction bases: 21.

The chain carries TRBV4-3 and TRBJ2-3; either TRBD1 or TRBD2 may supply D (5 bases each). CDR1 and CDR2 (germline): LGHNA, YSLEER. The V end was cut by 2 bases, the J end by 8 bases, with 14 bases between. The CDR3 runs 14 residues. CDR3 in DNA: TGCGCCAGCAGCCAATTGATCAGTGGGGGTACGCAGTATTTT. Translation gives CASSQLISGGTQYF.

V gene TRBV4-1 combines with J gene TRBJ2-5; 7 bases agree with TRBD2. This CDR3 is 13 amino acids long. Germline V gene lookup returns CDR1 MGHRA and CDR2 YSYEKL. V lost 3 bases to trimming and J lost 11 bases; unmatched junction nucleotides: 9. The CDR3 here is CASSHGGSNEQYF. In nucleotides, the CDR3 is TGCGCCAGCAGCCACGGGGGGAGCAATGAGCAGTACTTC.

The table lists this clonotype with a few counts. The CDR3, as DNA: TGCAGCGTTTTCGGGACAGGGGGAAACTCGGGAGGACCGATCCCATACGAGCAGTACTTC. It yields the protein CSVFGTGGNSGGPIPYEQYF. The chain has TRBV29-1 and TRBJ2-7; 11 nucleotides match TRBD1. CDR3 length: 20 residues. The V and J ends lost 5 bases and 4 bases, in that order; junction bases with no gene match: 25. Germline V gene lookup returns CDR1 SQVTM and CDR2 ANQGSEA.

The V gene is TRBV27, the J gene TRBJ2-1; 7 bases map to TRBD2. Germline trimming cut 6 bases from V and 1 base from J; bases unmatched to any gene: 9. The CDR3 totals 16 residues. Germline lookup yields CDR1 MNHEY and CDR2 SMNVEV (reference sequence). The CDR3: CASRHPLAVSYNEQFF. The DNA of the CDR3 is TGTGCCAGCAGGCACCCCCTAGCGGTTTCCTACAATGAGCAGTTCTTC.

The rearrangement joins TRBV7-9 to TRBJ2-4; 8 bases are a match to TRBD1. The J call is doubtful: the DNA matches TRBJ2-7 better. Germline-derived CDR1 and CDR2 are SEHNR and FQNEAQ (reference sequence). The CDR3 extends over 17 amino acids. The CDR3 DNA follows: TGTGCCAGCAGCTTAGCGGGGGGACGGACAGGGATGGACGAGCAGTACTTC. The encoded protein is CASSLAGGRTGMDEQYF.

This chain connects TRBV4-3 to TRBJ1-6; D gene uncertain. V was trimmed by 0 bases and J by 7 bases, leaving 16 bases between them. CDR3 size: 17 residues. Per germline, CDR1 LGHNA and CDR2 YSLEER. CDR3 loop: CASSQDGSDFRNSPLHF. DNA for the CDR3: TGCGCCAGCAGCCAAGATGGTTCTGACTTTAGGAATTCACCCCTCCACTTT.

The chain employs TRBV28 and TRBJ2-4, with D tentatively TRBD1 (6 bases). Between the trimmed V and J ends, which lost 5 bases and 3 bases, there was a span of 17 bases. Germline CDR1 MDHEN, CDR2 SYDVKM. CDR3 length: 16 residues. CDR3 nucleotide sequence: TGTGCCAGCAGTCCTCCTGCAGGGGATGTCAAAAACATTCAGTACTTC. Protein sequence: CASSPPAGDVKNIQYF.

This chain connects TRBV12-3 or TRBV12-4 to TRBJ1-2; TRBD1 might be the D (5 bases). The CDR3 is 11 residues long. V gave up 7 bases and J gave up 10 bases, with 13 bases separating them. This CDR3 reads CASNRQLAYTF. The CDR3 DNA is TGTGCCAGCAATAGACAGCTCGCCTACACCTTC.

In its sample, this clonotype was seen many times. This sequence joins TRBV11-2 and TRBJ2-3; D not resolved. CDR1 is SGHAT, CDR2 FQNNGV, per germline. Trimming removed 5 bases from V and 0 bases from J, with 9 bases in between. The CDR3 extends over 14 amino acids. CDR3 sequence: CASSVSPSTDTQYF. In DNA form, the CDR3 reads TGTGCCAGCAGCGTAAGCCCGAGCACAGATACGCAGTATTTT.

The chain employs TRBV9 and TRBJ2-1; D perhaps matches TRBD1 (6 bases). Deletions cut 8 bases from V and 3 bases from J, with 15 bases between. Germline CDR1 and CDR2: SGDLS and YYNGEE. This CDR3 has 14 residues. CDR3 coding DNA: TGTGCCAGAGGAAGACGGACAGACTACAATGAGCAGTTCTTC. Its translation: CARGRRTDYNEQFF.

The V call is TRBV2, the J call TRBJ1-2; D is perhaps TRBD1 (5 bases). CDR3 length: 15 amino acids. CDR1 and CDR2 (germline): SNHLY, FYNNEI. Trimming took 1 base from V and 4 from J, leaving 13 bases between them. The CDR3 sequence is CASSEVVGPLYGYTF. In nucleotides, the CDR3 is TGTGCCAGCAGTGAAGTGGTGGGGCCCCTCTATGGCTACACCTTC.

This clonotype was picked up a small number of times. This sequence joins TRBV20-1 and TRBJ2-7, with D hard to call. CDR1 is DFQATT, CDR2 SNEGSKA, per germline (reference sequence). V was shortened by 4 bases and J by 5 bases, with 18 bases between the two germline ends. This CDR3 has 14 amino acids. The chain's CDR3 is CSATPSGFVHEQYF. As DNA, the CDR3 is TGCAGTGCTACCCCCTCTGGGTTTGTCCACGAGCAGTACTTC.

This CDR3 reads CASSKHFHKRYQETQYF. CDR3 nucleotide sequence: TGTGCCAGCAGCAAACACTTTCACAAGAGGTACCAAGAGACCCAGTACTTC. The chain has TRBV21-1 and TRBJ2-5. TRBV21-1 is termed a pseudogene. The CDR3 is 17 residues long.

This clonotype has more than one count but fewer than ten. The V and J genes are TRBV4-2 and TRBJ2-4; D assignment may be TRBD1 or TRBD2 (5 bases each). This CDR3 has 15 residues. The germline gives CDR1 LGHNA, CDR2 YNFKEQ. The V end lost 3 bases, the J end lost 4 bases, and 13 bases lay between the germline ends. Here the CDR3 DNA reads TGTGCCAGCAGCCAGGGGACCGACTTAAAAAACATTCAGTACTTC. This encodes CASSQGTDLKNIQYF.

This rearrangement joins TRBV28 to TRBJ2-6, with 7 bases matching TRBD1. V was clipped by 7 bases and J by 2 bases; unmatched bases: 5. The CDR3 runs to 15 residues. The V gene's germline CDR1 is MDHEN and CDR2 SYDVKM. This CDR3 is CASNPTGTGANVLTF. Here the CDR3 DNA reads TGTGCCAGCAACCCGACAGGGACTGGGGCCAACGTCCTGACTTTC. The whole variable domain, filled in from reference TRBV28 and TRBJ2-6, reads DVKVTQSSRYLVKRTGEKVFLECVQDMDHENMFWYRQDPGLGLRLIYFSYDVKMKEKGDIPEGYSVSREKKERFSLILESASTNQTSMYLCASNPTGTGANVLTFGAGSRLTVL.

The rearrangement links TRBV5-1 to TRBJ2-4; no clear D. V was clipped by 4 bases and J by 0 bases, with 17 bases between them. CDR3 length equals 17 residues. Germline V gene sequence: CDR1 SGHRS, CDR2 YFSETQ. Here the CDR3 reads CASSQEGGQTAKNIQYF. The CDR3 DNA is TGCGCCAGCAGCCAGGAAGGCGGCCAGACAGCCAAAAACATTCAGTACTTC.